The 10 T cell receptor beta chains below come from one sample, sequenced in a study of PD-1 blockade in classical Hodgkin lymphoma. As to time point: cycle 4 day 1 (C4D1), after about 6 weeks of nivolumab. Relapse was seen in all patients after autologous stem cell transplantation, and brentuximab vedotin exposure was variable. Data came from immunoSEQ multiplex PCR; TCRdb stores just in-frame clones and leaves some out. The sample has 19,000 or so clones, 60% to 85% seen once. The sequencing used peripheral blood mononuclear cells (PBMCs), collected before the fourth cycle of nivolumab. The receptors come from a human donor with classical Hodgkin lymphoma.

This chain's CDR3 is CASSLAGTGNQPQHF. CDR3 nucleotides: TGTGCCAGCAGCTTGGCCGGGACAGGTAATCAGCCCCAGCATTTT. J is TRBJ1-5 and V is TRBV5-5; TRBD1 agrees at 8 bases. The germline V gene encodes CDR1 SGHKS and CDR2 YYEKEE (reference sequence). The J segment lost 4 bases and the V segment lost 0 bases, leaving 3 bases of the junction unmatched. This CDR3 is 15 amino acids long.

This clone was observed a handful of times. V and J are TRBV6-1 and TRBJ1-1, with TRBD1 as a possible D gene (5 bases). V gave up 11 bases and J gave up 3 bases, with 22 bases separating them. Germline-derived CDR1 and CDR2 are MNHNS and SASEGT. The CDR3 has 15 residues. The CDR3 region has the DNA TGTGCCTCCCGAGGAGGGGTGTATGTGGACACTGAAGCTTTCTTT. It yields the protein CASRGGVYVDTEAFF.

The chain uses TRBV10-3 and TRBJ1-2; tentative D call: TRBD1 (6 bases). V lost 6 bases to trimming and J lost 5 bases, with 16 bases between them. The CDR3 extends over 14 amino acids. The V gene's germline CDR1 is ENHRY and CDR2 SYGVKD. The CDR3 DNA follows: TGTGCCATCAGCACCTCGGGGACACAGTATGGCTACACCTTC. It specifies CAISTSGTQYGYTF.

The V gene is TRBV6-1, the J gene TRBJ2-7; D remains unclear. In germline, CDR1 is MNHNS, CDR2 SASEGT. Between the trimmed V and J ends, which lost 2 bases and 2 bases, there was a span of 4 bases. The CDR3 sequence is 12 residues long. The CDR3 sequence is CASSETPYEQYF. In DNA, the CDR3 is TGTGCCAGCAGTGAAACCCCCTACGAGCAGTACTTC.

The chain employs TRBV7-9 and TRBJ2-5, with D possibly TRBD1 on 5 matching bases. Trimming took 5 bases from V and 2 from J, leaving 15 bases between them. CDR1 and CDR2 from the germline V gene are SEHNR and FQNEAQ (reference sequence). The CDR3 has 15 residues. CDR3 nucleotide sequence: TGTGCCAGCAGCCCATTGCAGGGCGGACAAGAGACCCAGTACTTC. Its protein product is CASSPLQGGQETQYF.

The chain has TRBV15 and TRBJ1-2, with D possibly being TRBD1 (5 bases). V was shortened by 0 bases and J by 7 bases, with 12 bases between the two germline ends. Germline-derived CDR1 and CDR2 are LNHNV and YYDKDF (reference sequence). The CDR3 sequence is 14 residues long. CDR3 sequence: CATSRDTRAGGYTF. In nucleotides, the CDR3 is TGTGCCACCAGCAGAGATACCAGGGCTGGTGGCTACACCTTC. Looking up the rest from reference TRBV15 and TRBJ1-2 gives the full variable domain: DAMVIQNPRYQVTQFGKPVTLSCSQTLNHNVMYWYQQKSSQAPKLLFHYYDKDFNNEADTPDNFQSRRPNTSFCFLDIRSPGLGDTAMYLCATSRDTRAGGYTFGSGTRLTVV.

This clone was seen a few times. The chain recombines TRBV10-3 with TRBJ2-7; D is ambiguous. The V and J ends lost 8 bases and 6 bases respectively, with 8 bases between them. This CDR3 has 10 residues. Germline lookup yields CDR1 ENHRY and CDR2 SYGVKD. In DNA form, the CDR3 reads TGTGCCATCGGGGTCGGCGAGCAGTACTTC. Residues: CAIGVGEQYF.

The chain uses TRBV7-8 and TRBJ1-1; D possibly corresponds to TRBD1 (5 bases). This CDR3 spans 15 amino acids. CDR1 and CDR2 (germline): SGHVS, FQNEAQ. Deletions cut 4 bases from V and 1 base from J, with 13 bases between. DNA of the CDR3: TGTGCCAGCAGCTCTCGGACGGGGGGGAACACTGAAGCTTTCTTT. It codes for CASSSRTGGNTEAFF. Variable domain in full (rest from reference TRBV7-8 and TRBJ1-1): GAGVSQSPRYKVAKRGQDVALRCDPISGHVSLFWYQQALGQGPEFLTYFQNEAQLDKSGLPSDRFFAERPEGSVSTLKIQRTQQEDSAVYLCASSSRTGGNTEAFFGQGTRLTVV.

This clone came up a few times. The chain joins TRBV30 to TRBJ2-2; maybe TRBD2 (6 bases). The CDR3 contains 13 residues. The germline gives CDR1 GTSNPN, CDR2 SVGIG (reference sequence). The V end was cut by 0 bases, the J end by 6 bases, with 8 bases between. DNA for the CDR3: TGTGCCTGGAGTGTGGGGGGATCCGGGGAGCTGTTTTTT. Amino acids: CAWSVGGSGELFF.

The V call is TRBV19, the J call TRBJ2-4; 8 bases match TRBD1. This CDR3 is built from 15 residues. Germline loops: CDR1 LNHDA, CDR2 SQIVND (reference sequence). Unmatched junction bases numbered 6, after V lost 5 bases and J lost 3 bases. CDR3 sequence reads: CASSAGQAVKNIQYF. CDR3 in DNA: TGTGCCAGTAGTGCGGGACAGGCGGTCAAAAACATTCAGTACTTC. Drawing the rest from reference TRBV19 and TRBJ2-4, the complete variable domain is DGGITQSPKYLFRKEGQNVTLSCEQNLNHDAMYWYRQDPGQGLRLIYYSQIVNDFQKGDIAEGYSVSREKKESFPLTVTSAQKNPTAFYLCASSAGQAVKNIQYFGAGTRLSVL.